This note documents a single T cell receptor beta chain sequence. Its specificity is not known. The sample comes from a study of T cell responses to AZD1222 COVID-19 vaccine. Regarding the study as a whole: Just 5 to 7 people given AZD1222 tested seropositive at baseline. Of spike-specific TCRs, nearly half reportedly target regions left unmutated in variants. Two AZD1222 doses significantly raised spike-specific TCR breadth and depth over controls. Donors skewed white British and female; clonal diversity was possibly underestimated.

Profiling relied on immunoSEQ multiplex PCR, and the TCRdb table lists in-frame clones only, not all of them. The data show under 110,000 clones, 75% to 90% seen once. The source material was peripheral blood, sampled on day 0 of AZD1222 vaccination. The receptor was derived from an adult in good health.

CDR3 in amino acids: CATSKQRPSPYEQYF. CDR3 DNA sequence: TGTGCCACCAGCAAACAGAGACCGAGCCCCTACGAGCAGTACTTC. The chain joins TRBV15 to TRBJ2-7, with D unresolved. Trimming left V 4 bases short and J 2 bases short, with 15 bases between. The CDR3 totals 15 residues. Germline lookup yields CDR1 LNHNV and CDR2 YYDKDF (reference sequence).